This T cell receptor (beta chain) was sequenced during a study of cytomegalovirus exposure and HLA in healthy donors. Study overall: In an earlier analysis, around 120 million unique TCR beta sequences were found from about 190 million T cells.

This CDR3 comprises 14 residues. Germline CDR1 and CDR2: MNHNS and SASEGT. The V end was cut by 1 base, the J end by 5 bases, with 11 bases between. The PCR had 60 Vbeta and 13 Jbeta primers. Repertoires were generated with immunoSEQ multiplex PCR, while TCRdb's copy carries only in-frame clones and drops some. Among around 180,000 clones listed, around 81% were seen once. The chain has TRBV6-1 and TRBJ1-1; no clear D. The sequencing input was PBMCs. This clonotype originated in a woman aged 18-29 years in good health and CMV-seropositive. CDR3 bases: TGTGCCAGCAGTGAAGGTGACGGGAGGACTGAAGCTTTCTTT. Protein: CASSEGDGRTEAFF.